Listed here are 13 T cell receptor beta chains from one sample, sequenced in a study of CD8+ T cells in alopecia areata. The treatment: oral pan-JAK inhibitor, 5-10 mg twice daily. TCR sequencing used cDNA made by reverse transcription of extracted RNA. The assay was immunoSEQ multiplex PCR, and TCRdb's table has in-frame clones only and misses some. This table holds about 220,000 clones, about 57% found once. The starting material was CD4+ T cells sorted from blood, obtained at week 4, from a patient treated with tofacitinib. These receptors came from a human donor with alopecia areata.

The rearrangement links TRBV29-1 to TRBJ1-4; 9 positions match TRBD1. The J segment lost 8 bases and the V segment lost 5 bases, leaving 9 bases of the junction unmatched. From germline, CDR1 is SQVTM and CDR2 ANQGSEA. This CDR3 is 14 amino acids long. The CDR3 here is CSVRTGDKGEKLFF. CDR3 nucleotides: TGCAGCGTTCGGACAGGGGACAAAGGGGAAAAACTGTTTTTT. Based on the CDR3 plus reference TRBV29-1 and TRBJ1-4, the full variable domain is SAVISQKPSRDICQRGTSLTIQCQVDSQVTMMFWYRQQPGQSLTLIATANQGSEATYESGFVIDKFPISRPNLTFSTLTVSNMSPEDSSIYLCSVRTGDKGEKLFFGSGTQLSVL.

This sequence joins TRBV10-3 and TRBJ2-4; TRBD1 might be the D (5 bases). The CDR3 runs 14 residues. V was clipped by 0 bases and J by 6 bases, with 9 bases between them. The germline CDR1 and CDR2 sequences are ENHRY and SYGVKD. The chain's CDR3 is CAISESGLTNIQYF. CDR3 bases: TGTGCCATCAGTGAGTCGGGGCTGACAAACATTCAGTACTTC.

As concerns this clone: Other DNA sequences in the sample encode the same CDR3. The CDR3 here is CAISEGETQYF. DNA of the CDR3: TGTGCCATCAGTGAAGGAGAGACCCAGTACTTC. The genes are TRBV10-3 and TRBJ2-5; no clear D. This CDR3 comprises 11 residues. V dropped 3 bases and J dropped 4 bases, with 3 bases sitting between them. The germline V gene encodes CDR1 ENHRY and CDR2 SYGVKD.

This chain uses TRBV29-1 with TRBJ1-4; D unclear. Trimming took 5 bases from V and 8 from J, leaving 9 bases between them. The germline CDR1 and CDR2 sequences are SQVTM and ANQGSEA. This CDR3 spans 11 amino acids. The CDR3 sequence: CSVQLQEKLFF. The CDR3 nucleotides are TGCAGCGTTCAATTACAGGAAAAACTGTTTTTT.

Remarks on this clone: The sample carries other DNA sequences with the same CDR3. The CDR3 DNA is TGCAGCGCCGAGACAGCGATGAACACTGAAGCTTTCTTT. Protein product: CSAETAMNTEAFF. The chain employs TRBV29-1 and TRBJ1-1; D possibly corresponds to TRBD1 (5 bases). Between the trimmed V and J ends, which lost 7 bases and 0 bases, there was a span of 12 bases. Germline V gives CDR1 SQVTM, CDR2 ANQGSEA. The CDR3 is made up of 13 amino acids.

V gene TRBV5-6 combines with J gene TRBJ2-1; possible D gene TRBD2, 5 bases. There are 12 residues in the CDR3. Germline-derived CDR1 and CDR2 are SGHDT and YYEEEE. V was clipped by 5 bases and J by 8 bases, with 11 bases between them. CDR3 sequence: CASSNGMDEQFF. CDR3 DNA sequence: TGTGCCAGCAGTAACGGGATGGATGAGCAGTTCTTC. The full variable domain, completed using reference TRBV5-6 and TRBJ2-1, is DAGVTQSPTHLIKTRGQQVTLRCSPKSGHDTVSWYQQALGQGPQFIFQYYEEEERQRGNFPDRFSGHQFPNYSSELNVNALLLGDSALYLCASSNGMDEQFFGPGTRLTVL.

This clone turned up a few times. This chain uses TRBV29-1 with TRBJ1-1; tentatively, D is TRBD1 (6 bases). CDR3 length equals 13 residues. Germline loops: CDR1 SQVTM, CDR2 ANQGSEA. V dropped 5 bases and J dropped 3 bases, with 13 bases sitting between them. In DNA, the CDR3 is TGCAGCGTTAATTACAGGGAGGACACTGAAGCTTTCTTT. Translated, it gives CSVNYREDTEAFF.

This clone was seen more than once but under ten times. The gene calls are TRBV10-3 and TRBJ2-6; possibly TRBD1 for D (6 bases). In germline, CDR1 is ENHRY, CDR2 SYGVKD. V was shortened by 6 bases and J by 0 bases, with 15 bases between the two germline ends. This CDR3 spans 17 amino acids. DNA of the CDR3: TGTGCCATCAGAGGGGGAACCCTGAGCTCTGGGGCCAACGTCCTGACTTTC. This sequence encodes CAIRGGTLSSGANVLTF.

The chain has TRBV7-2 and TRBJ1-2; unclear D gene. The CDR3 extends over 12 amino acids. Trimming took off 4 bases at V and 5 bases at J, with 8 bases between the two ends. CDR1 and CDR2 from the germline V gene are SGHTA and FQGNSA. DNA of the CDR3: TGTGCCAGCAGCTCGGCGGGTTATGGCTACACCTTC. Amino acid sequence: CASSSAGYGYTF.

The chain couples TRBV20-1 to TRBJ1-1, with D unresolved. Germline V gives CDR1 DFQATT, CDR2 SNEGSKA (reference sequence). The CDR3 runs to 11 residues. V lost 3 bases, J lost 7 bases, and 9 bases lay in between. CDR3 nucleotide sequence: TGCAGTGCTAGTCGGGCGGATGAAGCTTTCTTT. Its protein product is CSASRADEAFF.

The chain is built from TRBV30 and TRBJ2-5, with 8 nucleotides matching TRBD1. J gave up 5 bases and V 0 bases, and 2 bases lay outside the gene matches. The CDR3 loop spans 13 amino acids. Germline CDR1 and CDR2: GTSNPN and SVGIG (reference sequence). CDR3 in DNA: TGTGCCTGGAGTGTGGGACAGGAGGAGACCCAGTACTTC. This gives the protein CAWSVGQEETQYF.

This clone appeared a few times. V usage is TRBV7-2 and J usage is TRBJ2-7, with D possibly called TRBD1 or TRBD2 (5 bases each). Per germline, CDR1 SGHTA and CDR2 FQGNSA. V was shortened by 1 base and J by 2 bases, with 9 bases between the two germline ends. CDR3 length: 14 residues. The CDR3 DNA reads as TGTGCCAGCAGCTTAGGAGGGGTGGCCTACGAGCAGTACTTC. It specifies CASSLGGVAYEQYF. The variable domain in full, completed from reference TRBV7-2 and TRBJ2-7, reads GAGVSQSPSNKVTEKGKDVELRCDPISGHTALYWYRQSLGQGLEFLIYFQGNSAPDKSGLPSDRFSAERTGGSVSTLTIQRTQQEDSAVYLCASSLGGVAYEQYFGPGTRLTVT.

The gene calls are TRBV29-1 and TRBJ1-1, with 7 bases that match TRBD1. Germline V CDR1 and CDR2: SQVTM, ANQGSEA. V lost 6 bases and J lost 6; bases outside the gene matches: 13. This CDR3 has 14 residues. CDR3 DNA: TGCAGCGTGGTCTTAGGGGGCACGGTACCTGAAGCTTTCTTT. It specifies CSVVLGGTVPEAFF.